This T cell receptor (beta chain) was retrieved from a study of T cell responses to AZD1222 COVID-19 vaccine. General observations from the study: The donors showed a predominance of white British ancestry and of females, with possible underestimation of clonal diversity. Targeting of unmutated variant regions was reportedly seen in nearly half of spike-specific TCRs. Vaccine-associated CD4 TCRs ranged over spike, dominating at 160-218 and 743-854.

Of note for this clone: The antigen is not known.

The data were produced by immunoSEQ multiplex PCR, yet TCRdb's version contains in-frame clones alone and is incomplete. The sample spans about 140,000 clones; the ten largest clones claim 2.2%. Germline V gene sequence: CDR1 MNHEY, CDR2 SVGAGI. This CDR3 has 13 residues. With 2 bases clipped from V and 10 bases from J, the junction kept 2 bases outside the gene matches. The TCR sequence derives from an adult in good health. This chain connects TRBV6-5 to TRBJ1-6; 7 bases line up with TRBD1. The specimen was peripheral blood. CDR3 DNA sequence: TGTGCCAGCAGTTACAGGGGGCCGTCACCCCTCCACTTT. Translating gives CASSYRGPSPLHF.